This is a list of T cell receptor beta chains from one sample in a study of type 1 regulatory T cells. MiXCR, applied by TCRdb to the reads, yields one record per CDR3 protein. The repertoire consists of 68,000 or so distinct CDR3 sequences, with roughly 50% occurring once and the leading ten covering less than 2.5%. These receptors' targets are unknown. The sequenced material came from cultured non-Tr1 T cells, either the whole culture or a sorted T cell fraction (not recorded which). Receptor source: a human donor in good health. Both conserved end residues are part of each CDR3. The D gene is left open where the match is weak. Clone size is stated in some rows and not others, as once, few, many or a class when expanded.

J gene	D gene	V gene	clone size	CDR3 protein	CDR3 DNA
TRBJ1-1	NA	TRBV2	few	CASQFRGLGEAFF	TGTGCCAGCCAGTTTCGGGGACTGGGTGAAGCTTTCTTT
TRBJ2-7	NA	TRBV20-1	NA	CSAIWGYEQYF	TGCAGTGCTATTTGGGGCTACGAGCAGTACTTC
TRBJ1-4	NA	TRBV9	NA	CASSVARSTNERLFF	TGTGCCAGCAGCGTAGCTCGGTCAACTAATGAAAGACTGTTTTTT
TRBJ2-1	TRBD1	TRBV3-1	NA	CASSLAGTVYNEQFF	TGTGCCAGCAGCCTAGCCGGGACAGTTTACAATGAGCAGTTCTTC
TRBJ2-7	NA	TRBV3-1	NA	CASSHTGVSYEQYF	TGTGCCAGCAGCCATACGGGGGTCTCCTACGAGCAGTACTTC
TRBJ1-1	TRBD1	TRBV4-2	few	CASSQEETGYTEAFF	TGTGCCAGCAGCCAAGAAGAGACAGGGTACACTGAAGCTTTCTTT
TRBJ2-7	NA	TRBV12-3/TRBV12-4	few	CASSLGRVEEQYF	TGTGCCAGCAGTTTAGGACGGGTCGAGGAGCAGTACTTC
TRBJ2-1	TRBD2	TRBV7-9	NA	CASSPQRGGQDNEQFF	TGTGCCAGCAGCCCTCAGCGGGGGGGCCAGGACAATGAGCAGTTCTTC
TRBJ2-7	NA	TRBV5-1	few	CASSGDRLYEQYF	TGCGCCAGCAGCGGAGATAGGCTCTACGAGCAGTACTTC
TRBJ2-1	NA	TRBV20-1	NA	CSARKNNEQFF	TGCAGTGCCAGAAAAAACAATGAGCAGTTCTTC
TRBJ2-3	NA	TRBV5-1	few	CASSLRSTDTQYF	TGCGCCAGCAGCTTGAGGAGCACAGATACGCAGTATTTT
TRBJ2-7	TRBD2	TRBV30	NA	CAWCVWTSGGVTYEQYF	TGTGCCTGGTGTGTGTGGACTAGCGGGGGTGTCACCTACGAGCAGTACTTC
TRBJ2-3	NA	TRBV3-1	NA	CASNQDPGGTDTQYF	TGTGCCAGCAACCAAGATCCTGGGGGGACAGATACGCAGTATTTT
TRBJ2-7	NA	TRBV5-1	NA	CASSDLGKRGEQYF	TGCGCCAGCAGCGATCTAGGGAAACGGGGCGAGCAGTACTTC
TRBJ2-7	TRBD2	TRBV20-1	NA	CSASRGGLSSYEQYF	TGCAGTGCGTCGCGGGGGGGCCTTAGCTCCTACGAGCAGTACTTC
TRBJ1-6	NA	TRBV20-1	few	CSARPTRDNSPLHF	TGCAGTGCTAGACCTACACGGGATAATTCACCCCTCCACTTT
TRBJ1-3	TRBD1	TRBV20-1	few	CSARDLRQGENTIYF	TGCAGTGCTAGAGATTTAAGACAGGGGGAAAACACCATATATTTT
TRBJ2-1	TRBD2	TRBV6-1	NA	CASSGSGGASPEQFF	TGTGCCAGCAGTGGTAGCGGGGGGGCCTCCCCTGAGCAGTTCTTC
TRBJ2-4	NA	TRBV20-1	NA	CSTTGAKNIQYF	TGCAGTACTACGGGCGCCAAAAACATTCAGTACTTC
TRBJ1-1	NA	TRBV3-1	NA	CASSQARGTEAFF	TGTGCCAGCAGCCAAGCCAGGGGCACTGAAGCTTTCTTT
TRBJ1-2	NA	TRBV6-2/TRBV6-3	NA	CASSSPRALNYGYTF	TGTGCCAGCAGTTCCCCCCGGGCACTCAACTATGGCTACACCTTC
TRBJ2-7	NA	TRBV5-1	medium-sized	CASSLNTEGSYEQYF	TGCGCCAGCAGCTTGAATACCGAGGGTTCCTACGAGCAGTACTTC
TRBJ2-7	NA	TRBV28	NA	CASSFDTVLTYF	TGTGCCAGCAGTTTTGACACCGTCCTTACGTACTTC
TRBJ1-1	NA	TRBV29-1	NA	CSVEGQLNTEAFF	TGCAGCGTTGAAGGGCAACTGAACACTGAAGCTTTCTTT
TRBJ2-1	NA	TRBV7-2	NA	CASSSTGRGPHNEQFF	TGTGCCAGCAGCTCGACTGGGCGGGGGCCCCACAATGAGCAGTTCTTC
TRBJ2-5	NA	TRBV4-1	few	CASSPRGWETQYF	TGCGCCAGCAGCCCCAGGGGTTGGGAGACCCAGTACTTC
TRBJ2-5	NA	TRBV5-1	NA	CASSLAVGRYEETQYF	TGCGCCAGCAGCTTGGCCGTGGGCCGCTACGAAGAGACCCAGTACTTC
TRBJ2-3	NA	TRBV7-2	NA	CASSFGTSTDTQYF	TGTGCCAGCAGCTTTGGTACTAGCACAGATACGCAGTATTTT
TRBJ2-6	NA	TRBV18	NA	CASSPITGSGANVLTF	TGTGCCAGCTCGCCGATCACAGGGTCTGGGGCCAACGTCCTGACTTTC
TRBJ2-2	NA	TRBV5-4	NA	CASSGQGGLATGELFF	TGTGCCAGCAGCGGTCAGGGTGGGCTAGCGACCGGGGAGCTGTTTTTT
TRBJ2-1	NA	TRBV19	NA	CASSIEGGGSHEQFF	TGTGCCAGTAGTATCGAAGGGGGGGGTTCACATGAGCAGTTCTTC
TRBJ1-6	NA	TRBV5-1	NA	CASSLPWGNSPLHF	TGCGCCAGCAGCCTTCCTTGGGGTAATTCACCCCTCCACTTT
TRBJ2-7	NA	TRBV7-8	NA	CASSLRETEYEQYF	TGTGCCAGCAGCTTAAGGGAAACGGAATACGAGCAGTACTTC
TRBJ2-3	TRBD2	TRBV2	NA	CASSETSGWGTDTQYF	TGTGCCAGCAGTGAGACTAGCGGTTGGGGCACAGATACGCAGTATTTT
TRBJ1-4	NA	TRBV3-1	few	CASSRTMDSNEKLFF	TGTGCCAGCAGCCGGACGATGGACAGTAATGAAAAACTGTTTTTT
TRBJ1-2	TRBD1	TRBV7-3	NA	CASSPQGGLNYGYTF	TGTGCCAGCAGCCCCCAGGGGGGGCTGAACTATGGCTACACCTTC
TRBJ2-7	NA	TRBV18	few	CASSPPGDYEQYF	TGTGCCAGCTCACCCCCAGGGGACTACGAGCAGTACTTC
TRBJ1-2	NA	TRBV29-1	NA	CSVETPGSSYGYTF	TGCAGCGTTGAGACTCCGGGGTCGAGCTATGGCTACACCTTC
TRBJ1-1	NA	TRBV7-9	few	CASSFWFSSRQSTEAFF	TGTGCCAGCAGCTTTTGGTTTAGTTCGCGACAGAGCACTGAAGCTTTCTTT
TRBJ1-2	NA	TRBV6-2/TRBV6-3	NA	CASSYRGHYGYTF	TGTGCCAGCAGTTATCGGGGGCACTATGGCTACACCTTC
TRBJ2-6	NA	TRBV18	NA	CASSPYDSHSGANVLTF	TGTGCCAGCTCACCATATGACAGCCACTCTGGGGCCAACGTCCTGACTTTC
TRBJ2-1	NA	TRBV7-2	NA	CASSLRGMALEQFF	TGTGCCAGCAGCTTAAGAGGTATGGCGCTTGAGCAGTTCTTC
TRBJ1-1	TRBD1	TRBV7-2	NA	CASSPRQGMNTEAFF	TGTGCCAGCAGCCCCCGACAGGGAATGAACACTGAAGCTTTCTTT
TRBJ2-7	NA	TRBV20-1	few	CSGGGDSYEQYF	TGCAGTGGTGGGGGTGATTCCTACGAGCAGTACTTC
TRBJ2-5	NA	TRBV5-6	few	CASSLREQFRAQYF	TGTGCCAGCAGCTTGAGGGAACAGTTTAGGGCCCAGTACTTC
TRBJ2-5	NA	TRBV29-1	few	CSVRRDVQETQYF	TGCAGCGTGAGACGTGATGTTCAAGAGACCCAGTACTTC
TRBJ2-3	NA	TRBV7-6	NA	CASSAGVLSTDTPYF	TGTGCCAGCAGCGCCGGAGTGTTAAGCACAGATACGCCGTATTTT
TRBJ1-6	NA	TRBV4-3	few	CASSQEWTEHNSPLHF	TGCGCCAGCAGCCAAGAGTGGACAGAACATAATTCACCCCTCCACTTT
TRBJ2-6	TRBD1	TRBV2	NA	CASAFIRDRVSGANVLTF	TGTGCCAGCGCTTTTATCCGGGACAGGGTTTCTGGGGCCAACGTCCTGACTTTC
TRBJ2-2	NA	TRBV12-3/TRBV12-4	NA	CASRMGWNTGELFF	TGTGCCAGCAGGATGGGTTGGAACACCGGGGAGCTGTTTTTT
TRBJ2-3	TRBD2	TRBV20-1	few	CSARYPGLQGTQYF	TGCAGTGCTAGATACCCGGGACTACAAGGCACGCAGTATTTT
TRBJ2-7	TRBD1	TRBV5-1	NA	CASTSGTVGREQYF	TGCGCCAGCACAAGTGGGACAGTCGGCCGAGAGCAGTACTTC
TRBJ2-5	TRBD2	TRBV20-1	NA	CSAIGGVPQETQYF	TGCAGTGCTATCGGGGGGGTCCCTCAAGAGACCCAGTACTTC
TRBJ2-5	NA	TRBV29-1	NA	CSGGLGETQYF	TGCAGCGGTGGGCTGGGGGAGACCCAGTACTTC
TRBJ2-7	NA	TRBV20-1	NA	CSARATGTGLYEQYF	TGCAGTGCTAGAGCCACCGGGACCGGACTCTACGAGCAGTACTTC
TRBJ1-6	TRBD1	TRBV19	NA	CASSRGRGQNSPLHF	TGTGCCAGTAGTAGAGGCAGGGGGCAAAATTCACCCCTCCACTTT
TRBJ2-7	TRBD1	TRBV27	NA	CASSRTGGDEQYF	TGTGCCAGCAGTAGGACAGGGGGCGACGAGCAGTACTTC
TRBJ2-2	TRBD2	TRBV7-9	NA	CASSPSGGILPDGELFF	TGTGCCAGCAGCCCTAGCGGGGGGATCCTGCCCGACGGGGAGCTGTTTTTT
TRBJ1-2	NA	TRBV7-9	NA	CASSLAPQGYTF	TGTGCCAGCAGCTTAGCTCCCCAAGGCTACACCTTC
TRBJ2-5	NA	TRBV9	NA	CASSPGAIQETQYF	TGTGCCAGCAGCCCCGGGGCAATCCAAGAGACCCAGTACTTC